The 6 T cell receptor beta chains presented below share a single source sample, sequenced in a study of blood T cell repertoires in COVID-19. Method: immunoSEQ multiplex PCR; TCRdb's copy keeps in-frame clones and lacks some. Of roughly 90,000 clones detected, 89% appear once; the ten largest clones hold around 5.2%. The sequencing input was peripheral blood. Receptor source: an elderly woman with active COVID-19.

This chain joins TRBV27 and TRBJ2-7; D is ambiguous. Trimming left V 1 base short and J 4 bases short, with 8 bases between. CDR1 and CDR2 (germline): MNHEY, SMNVEV (reference sequence). The CDR3 is 13 residues long. CDR3 sequence (DNA): TGTGCCAGCAGTTTATATGGCAGTTACGAGCAGTACTTC. It is translated as CASSLYGSYEQYF.

The CDR3 is CASSRGPNDRAFF. For the CDR3, the DNA is TGTGCCAGCAGCCGAGGTCCGAACGACCGAGCTTTCTTT. The chain couples TRBV7-3 to TRBJ1-1; D remains ambiguous. The CDR3 contains 13 residues. V was clipped by 5 bases and J by 10 bases, with 17 bases between them. Germline assignment: CDR1 SGHTA and CDR2 FQGTGA.

V gene TRBV7-2 combines with J gene TRBJ2-1; TRBD2 matches 8 bases. J was trimmed by 7 bases and V by 5 bases; bases with no gene match: 10. The CDR3 length is 15 residues. The V gene's germline CDR1 is SGHTA and CDR2 FQGNSA. This CDR3 is CASSPRWGLVNEQFF. The CDR3, as DNA: TGTGCCAGCAGCCCGAGGTGGGGACTAGTAAATGAGCAGTTCTTC.

The rearrangement uses TRBV10-3 and TRBJ1-4, with D possibly TRBD1 on 6 matching bases. The V end lost 8 bases, the J end lost 0 bases, and 7 bases lay between the germline ends. Looked up from germline, CDR1 is ENHRY and CDR2 is SYGVKD. The CDR3 covers 13 residues. The CDR3 sequence: CAIRTATNEKLFF. The CDR3 nucleotides read TGTGCCATCCGGACAGCAACTAATGAAAAACTGTTTTTT.

The chain links TRBV5-1 to TRBJ1-6; possible D gene TRBD1, 6 bases. V lost 4 bases, J lost 7 bases, and 12 bases lay in between. Germline V CDR1 and CDR2: SGHRS, YFSETQ. CDR3 length equals 14 residues. The CDR3, as DNA: TGCGCCAGCAGCGGTCAGGGGTACAATTCACCCCTCCACTTT. It specifies CASSGQGYNSPLHF.

The V call is TRBV4-3, the J call TRBJ2-3; 10 bases align to TRBD2. After removal of 2 bases from V and 6 bases from J, the junction contained 8 bases not matched to a gene. This CDR3 contains 16 residues. Germline V gene sequence: CDR1 LGHNA, CDR2 YSLEER. The CDR3, as DNA: TGCGCCAGCAGCCAATATCGCCTAGCGGGAGCGGATACGCAGTATTTT. Its translation: CASSQYRLAGADTQYF.